Listed here are 30 T cell receptor beta chains from one sample, sequenced in a study of blood T cell repertoires in COVID-19. TCRdb keeps only in-frame clones here, not all; method: immunoSEQ multiplex PCR. The sample records about 62,000 clones, approximately 90% being singletons. Sample: peripheral blood. These receptors were collected from an older woman with COVID-19, enrolled during active disease.

The genes are TRBV5-1 and TRBJ2-2, with 8 bases identical to TRBD2. Per the germline V gene, CDR1 is SGHRS and CDR2 is YFSETQ. J lost 0 bases, V lost 2 bases, and 3 bases had no gene match. The CDR3 runs 16 residues. The DNA of the CDR3 is TGCGCCAGCAGCTTCCCGGGAGGGCCGAACACCGGGGAGCTGTTTTTT. Translation gives CASSFPGGPNTGELFF.

V and J are TRBV19 and TRBJ1-2; tentative D call: TRBD1 (5 bases). Germline values: CDR1 LNHDA, CDR2 SQIVND (reference sequence). V lost 10 bases, J lost 3 bases, and 12 bases lay in between. This CDR3 region has 12 residues. CDR3 sequence: CATLSRDYGYTF. CDR3 nucleotides: TGTGCCACACTTAGCAGGGACTATGGCTACACCTTC.

The chain uses TRBV7-8 and TRBJ2-7, with D possibly TRBD2 on 5 matching bases. Germline CDR1 reads SGHVS; CDR2 reads FQNEAQ. Trimming took off 5 bases at V and 6 bases at J, with 20 bases between the two ends. CDR3 length: 15 residues. CDR3 in DNA: TGTGCCAGCAGCCCAGAGGGCATGGTGTTGGGCGAGCAGTACTTC. It encodes CASSPEGMVLGEQYF.

The V and J genes are TRBV6-5 and TRBJ1-1; 7 bases agree with TRBD1. J lost 6 bases, V lost 2 bases, and 0 bases had no gene match. CDR3 length equals 12 residues. Germline CDR1 and CDR2: MNHEY and SVGAGI. CDR3 nucleotides: TGTGCCAGCAGTTACGGGACAGCTGAAGCTTTCTTT. It translates to CASSYGTAEAFF.

The chain recombines TRBV30 with TRBJ1-4; D is possibly TRBD1 (5 bases). V shed 0 bases and J shed 8 bases, with 16 bases lying between them. The CDR3 is 15 residues long. In germline, CDR1 is GTSNPN, CDR2 SVGIG (reference sequence). In nucleotides, the CDR3 is TGTGCCTGGAGTGTGGTCGGCAGGGTTCGGGAAAAACTGTTTTTT. Translation: CAWSVVGRVREKLFF.

The chain is built from TRBV28 and TRBJ1-3; D is ambiguous. Trimming removed 7 bases from V and 0 bases from J, with 13 bases in between. Germline CDR1 reads MDHEN; CDR2 reads SYDVKM. The CDR3 is made up of 15 amino acids. The CDR3 sequence: CASTLVWSSGNTIYF. The CDR3 DNA follows: TGTGCCAGCACCCTCGTGTGGAGCTCTGGAAACACCATATATTTT.

The chain has TRBV7-9 and TRBJ1-2; D is perhaps TRBD1 (6 bases). The V gene lost 5 bases and the J gene lost 4 bases, with 14 bases spanning the gap. CDR1 and CDR2 from the germline V gene are SEHNR and FQNEAQ (reference sequence). The CDR3 extends over 14 amino acids. The CDR3 coding sequence is TGTGCCAGCAGCCCACCGGGGGGCGGCTATGGCTACACCTTC. Translated: CASSPPGGGYGYTF.

J is TRBJ2-1 and V is TRBV6-6, with a possible D match to TRBD1 (5 bases). The V end lost 4 bases, the J end lost 2 bases, and 12 bases lay between the germline ends. The length of the CDR3 is 15 residues. Germline CDR1 reads MNHNY; CDR2 reads SVGAGI (reference sequence). CDR3 sequence (DNA): TGTGCCAGCAGTTCCGCCTCGACAGCCTACAATGAGCAGTTCTTC. Amino acids: CASSSASTAYNEQFF.

The rearrangement links TRBV7-2 to TRBJ1-4, with 10 bases aligning to TRBD1. The germline CDR1 and CDR2 sequences are SGHTA and FQGNSA. The V gene end was trimmed by 8 bases and the J gene end by 3 bases; junction bases not matched to a gene: 6. The CDR3 is 15 residues long. The CDR3 DNA reads as TGTGCCAGCGCGAGACAGGGGGCGGCTAATGAAAAACTGTTTTTT. This sequence encodes CASARQGAANEKLFF.

J is TRBJ1-2 and V is TRBV5-1; possible D gene TRBD1, 6 bases. The CDR3 spans 15 residues. V lost 2 bases and J 2 bases, leaving 13 bases between the germline ends. The germline gives CDR1 SGHRS, CDR2 YFSETQ. This chain's CDR3 is CASSFLTGINYGYTF. DNA for the CDR3: TGCGCCAGCAGCTTCCTGACAGGAATCAACTATGGCTACACCTTC.

The CDR3 loop is CASSYDRGIEPQHF. CDR3 DNA: TGTGCCAGCAGCTATGACAGGGGCATCGAGCCCCAGCATTTT. The rearrangement joins TRBV7-2 to TRBJ1-5; 8 positions match TRBD1. V lost 4 bases, J lost 8 bases, and 7 bases stayed unmatched. The CDR3 spans 14 residues. Germline V gene lookup returns CDR1 SGHTA and CDR2 FQGNSA.

The rearrangement joins TRBV28 to TRBJ2-3; the match to TRBD2 covers 7 bases. Germline V gene sequence: CDR1 MDHEN, CDR2 SYDVKM. Trimming cost V 6 bases and J 3 bases; bases outside gene matches: 9. The CDR3 totals 15 residues. This CDR3 reads CASSSGAGETDTQYF. The CDR3, as DNA: TGTGCCAGCAGCTCCGGGGCGGGAGAGACAGATACGCAGTATTTT.

The V and J genes are TRBV3-1 (or the pseudogene TRBV3-2) and TRBJ2-5; weak D call: TRBD1 (5 bases). The germline gives CDR1 LGHDT, CDR2 YNNKEL (reference sequence). V was pared by 1 base and J by 1 base, with 10 bases between. The CDR3 is 15 residues long. The CDR3 protein is CASSQGYTGQETQYF. For the CDR3, the DNA is TGTGCCAGCAGCCAAGGGTACACAGGCCAAGAGACCCAGTACTTC.

V and J are TRBV28 and TRBJ1-3; 9 nucleotides align to TRBD1. CDR1 is MDHEN, CDR2 SYDVKM, per germline. V lost 4 bases to trimming and J lost 10 bases; unmatched junction nucleotides: 14. This CDR3 contains 16 residues. The CDR3 bases are TGTGCCAGCAGTTCACCAACAGGGGGCTTCCCCCGGACCATATATTTT. Its translation: CASSSPTGGFPRTIYF.

CDR3 in DNA: TGTGCCACCAGTGCCCACGGCGGAGGGGTGGCTTTCTTT. Amino acid sequence: CATSAHGGGVAFF. The chain is built from TRBV24-1 and TRBJ1-1, with a weak D call TRBD1 (5 bases). Germline V gives CDR1 KGHDR, CDR2 SFDVKD. V shed 5 bases and J shed 11 bases, with 17 bases lying between them. The CDR3 length is 13 residues.

The J gene is TRBJ2-2, the V gene TRBV9, with TRBD2 identical over 9 bases. CDR3 length equals 16 residues. Looked up from germline, CDR1 is SGDLS and CDR2 is YYNGEE. Losses at the gene ends were 4 bases for V and 6 bases for J; bases not matched to a gene: 10. CDR3 region: CASSPSSGMGAGELFF. The CDR3 DNA reads as TGTGCCAGCAGCCCCTCTAGCGGGATGGGGGCCGGGGAGCTGTTTTTT.

The chain carries TRBV4-1 and TRBJ2-5; TRBD2 agrees at 9 bases. J gave up 5 bases and V 0 bases, and 1 base lay outside the gene matches. The CDR3 contains 14 residues. Per germline, CDR1 MGHRA and CDR2 YSYEKL. This CDR3 reads CASSQDLAGETQYF. CDR3 nucleotide sequence: TGCGCCAGCAGCCAAGACCTAGCGGGGGAGACCCAGTACTTC.

V is TRBV24-1 and J is TRBJ2-1, with 7 nucleotides matching TRBD1. Germline V gene sequence: CDR1 KGHDR, CDR2 SFDVKD. V trimming: 2 bases; J trimming: 0 bases; junction bases outside the gene matches: 0. The CDR3 has 15 residues. The chain's CDR3 is CATSDSGGSYNEQFF. In DNA, the CDR3 is TGTGCCACCAGTGATTCAGGGGGCTCCTACAATGAGCAGTTCTTC.

The chain uses TRBV2 and TRBJ2-1; 12 nucleotides agree with TRBD2. Trimming cost V 4 bases and J 9 bases; bases outside gene matches: 4. Germline assignment: CDR1 SNHLY and CDR2 FYNNEI. This CDR3 region has 14 residues. CDR3 loop: CASSATSGRGEQFF. In DNA form, the CDR3 reads TGTGCCAGCAGTGCGACTAGCGGGAGAGGTGAGCAGTTCTTC.

V and J are TRBV5-4 and TRBJ1-1; perhaps TRBD1 as D (6 bases). This CDR3 contains 16 residues. V lost 0 bases and J lost 4, with 16 bases in between. Per the germline V gene, CDR1 is SGHNT and CDR2 is YYREEE (reference sequence). Written as DNA, the CDR3 is TGTGCCAGCAGCTTGGGTGCGGGGGGCGCGGGCACTGAAGCTTTCTTT. This gives the protein CASSLGAGGAGTEAFF.

CDR3 amino acids: CASSEYQGYQYF. CDR3 nucleotides: TGTGCCAGCAGTGAATATCAGGGCTACCAGTACTTC. The chain uses TRBV25-1 and TRBJ2-7; D is perhaps TRBD1 (5 bases). CDR1 MGHDK and CDR2 SYGVNS come from the germline V gene. Trimming left V 0 bases short and J 10 bases short, with 10 bases between. The CDR3 has 12 residues.

The rearrangement uses TRBV5-8 and TRBJ1-5; 9 bases are shared with TRBD1. The germline gives CDR1 SGHTS, CDR2 YDEGEE. This CDR3 has 14 amino acids. V trimming: 4 bases; J trimming: 4 bases; junction bases outside the gene matches: 3. The CDR3 reads CASSPDRGNQPQHF. The CDR3 DNA reads as TGTGCCAGCAGCCCGGACAGGGGAAATCAGCCCCAGCATTTT.

The gene calls are TRBV4-3 and TRBJ2-1; 7 bases match TRBD2. Germline values: CDR1 LGHNA, CDR2 YSLEER. J was trimmed by 1 base and V by 0 bases; bases with no gene match: 6. The CDR3 is 17 residues long. In nucleotides, the CDR3 is TGCGCCAGCAGCCAAGATTCCAGCGGGACTTCCTACAATGAGCAGTTCTTC. Translating it yields CASSQDSSGTSYNEQFF.

The CDR3 loop reads CASPPGTGTNTEAFF. CDR3 nucleotides: TGTGCCAGCCCACCCGGGACAGGGACAAACACTGAAGCTTTCTTT. The rearrangement uses TRBV28 and TRBJ1-1, with 9 positions matching TRBD1. The CDR3 has 15 residues. J lost 2 bases, V lost 8 bases, and 9 bases had no gene match. Germline V lookup: CDR1 MDHEN, CDR2 SYDVKM.

This sequence joins TRBV5-6 and TRBJ2-7; 8 nucleotides match TRBD2. The CDR3 contains 16 residues. The V gene's germline CDR1 is SGHDT and CDR2 YYEEEE. J was trimmed by 3 bases and V by 4 bases; bases with no gene match: 12. In nucleotides, the CDR3 is TGTGCCAGCAGCAGTGAGTTGGGACTAGTCGACTACGAGCAGTACTTC. It encodes CASSSELGLVDYEQYF.

The rearrangement links TRBV5-1 to TRBJ2-7; 14 nucleotides match TRBD2. CDR1 and CDR2 from the germline V gene are SGHRS and YFSETQ. CDR3 size: 16 residues. After removal of 0 bases from V and 4 bases from J, the junction contained 3 bases not matched to a gene. DNA of the CDR3: TGCGCCAGCAGCTTGGGGACTAGCGGGAGGTTATACGAGCAGTACTTC. Amino acids: CASSLGTSGRLYEQYF.

V gene TRBV28 combines with J gene TRBJ1-3, with 7 bases that match TRBD1. CDR1 and CDR2 (germline): MDHEN, SYDVKM. The CDR3 consists of 16 residues. J was trimmed by 8 bases and V by 6 bases; bases with no gene match: 16. For the CDR3, the DNA is TGTGCCAGCAGGCGGGGCCGGGACAGATACGTGGACACCATATATTTT. Its translation: CASRRGRDRYVDTIYF.

CDR3 in amino acids: CAWGAGLAGVETQYF. CDR3 in DNA: TGTGCCTGGGGGGCGGGACTAGCGGGAGTGGAGACCCAGTACTTC. This sequence joins TRBV30 and TRBJ2-5; 14 bases are a match to TRBD2. The CDR3 spans 15 residues. Germline lookup yields CDR1 GTSNPN and CDR2 SVGIG (reference sequence). V lost 5 bases to trimming and J lost 5 bases; unmatched junction nucleotides: 7.

The chain carries TRBV28 and TRBJ2-7, with 12 bases matching TRBD1. CDR1 is MDHEN, CDR2 SYDVKM, per germline. V gave up 10 bases and J gave up 3 bases; unmatched junction bases: 22. The CDR3 contains 19 residues. CDR3 loop: CATTSSTSPGTGGFYEQYF. Written as DNA, the CDR3 is TGTGCCACCACTAGCTCTACGAGCCCTGGGACAGGGGGCTTCTACGAGCAGTACTTC.

The rearrangement joins TRBV6-2 or TRBV6-3 to TRBJ2-7; TRBD2 matches 8 bases. The CDR3 totals 14 residues. V shed 0 bases and J 3 bases; nucleotides not matched to a gene: 1. Germline V lookup: CDR1 MNHEY, CDR2 SVGEGT. The CDR3 bases are TGTGCCAGCAGTTACTCAGCGGGAGTCTACGAGCAGTACTTC. This translates into CASSYSAGVYEQYF.